The 28 T cell receptor beta chains given below trace back to one sample, sequenced in a study of CD8 T cells in ankylosing spondylitis. TCRdb ran MiXCR on the 5' RACE reads and lists one entry per CDR3 protein. Among over 30,000 distinct CDR3 sequences listed, about 10% were seen once. The sample taken for sequencing was synovial fluid, either unsorted or a sorted T cell fraction (not recorded which). The source of these receptors is a male donor with ankylosing spondylitis.

In this sample, this clonotype turned up many times. V and J are TRBV5-1 and TRBJ2-3; D uncertain. The CDR3 loop spans 16 amino acids. V shed 1 base and J shed 2 bases, with 14 bases lying between them. Germline CDR1 and CDR2: SGHRS and YFSETQ. The CDR3, as DNA: TGCGCCAGCAGCTTGAGCCTAGAAGTGGTCACAGATACGCAGTATTTT. Its translation is CASSLSLEVVTDTQYF.

The chain links TRBV6-5 to TRBJ1-1, with D possibly TRBD1 on 5 matching bases. The CDR3 totals 15 residues. Germline lookup yields CDR1 MNHEY and CDR2 SVGAGI. The V end lost 0 bases, the J end lost 3 bases, and 11 bases lay between the germline ends. The CDR3, as DNA: TGTGCCAGCAGTTACTCAATACGAGGGGACACTGAAGCTTTCTTT. Translated, it gives CASSYSIRGDTEAFF.

This clonotype was detected ten times or more. The V call is TRBV19, the J call TRBJ2-7; D unresolved. This CDR3 spans 15 amino acids. Germline V gene lookup returns CDR1 LNHDA and CDR2 SQIVND (reference sequence). V dropped 3 bases and J dropped 2 bases, with 14 bases sitting between them. DNA for the CDR3: TGTGCCAGTAGTATTGCTTTTGCGGTTACCTACGAGCAGTACTTC. Translating it yields CASSIAFAVTYEQYF.

This clonotype was picked up a small number of times. Its ends do not fully match the called genes, so a read error is possible. CDR3: CANSLEDRSYNEQFF. DNA for the CDR3: TGTGCCAACAGCTTGGAGGACCGCTCCTACAATGAGCAGTTCTTC. The chain carries TRBV5-4 and TRBJ2-1, with D possibly being TRBD2 (5 bases). Germline CDR1 and CDR2: SGHNT and YYREEE (reference sequence). CDR3 size: 15 residues.

The genes are TRBV6-2 or TRBV6-3 and TRBJ2-7; D is undetermined. The CDR3 sequence is 14 residues long. Trimming took off 8 bases at V and 1 base at J, with 15 bases between the two ends. Germline CDR1 reads MNHEY; CDR2 reads SVGEGT. The CDR3 DNA is TGTGCCAGCGGAATTTTAGCTACATCCTACGAGCAGTACTTC. This codes for CASGILATSYEQYF.

This sequence joins TRBV28 and TRBJ1-6; TRBD1 agrees at 7 bases. The V segment lost 5 bases and the J segment 5 bases; nucleotides outside the gene matches: 9. The CDR3 loop spans 16 amino acids. Per the germline V gene, CDR1 is MDHEN and CDR2 is SYDVKM. DNA of the CDR3: TGTGCCAGCAGTCCCAACAGGGGCCTCCATAATTCACCCCTCCACTTT. Protein sequence: CASSPNRGLHNSPLHF.

This clonotype was counted at least ten times. The chain links TRBV4-2 to TRBJ2-3; TRBD1 matches 11 bases. The germline gives CDR1 LGHNA, CDR2 YNFKEQ. The V and J ends lost 4 bases and 0 bases, in that order; junction bases with no gene match: 9. The length of the CDR3 is 18 residues. Here the CDR3 reads CASSRIGTGGLSTDTQYF. CDR3 in DNA: TGTGCCAGCAGCCGAATCGGGACAGGGGGGCTCAGCACAGATACGCAGTATTTT.

This clonotype has only a few counts. The CDR3 sequence: CASSGGGAGTQYF. The CDR3 DNA reads as TGTGCCAGCAGCGGGGGAGGCGCGGGGACCCAGTACTTC. The chain has TRBV9 and TRBJ2-5, with D perhaps TRBD2 (6 bases). The CDR3 totals 13 residues. Trimming pared 3 bases from V and 7 bases from J, leaving 13 bases between. Germline V gene lookup returns CDR1 SGDLS and CDR2 YYNGEE.

This clonotype was recorded a few times. The CDR3 DNA is TGTGCCAGCAGTTTCGTCCTGGGAGACTCCTACGAGCAGTACTTC. It codes for CASSFVLGDSYEQYF. This chain links TRBV28 with TRBJ2-7, with D perhaps matching TRBD2 (5 bases). Trimming left V 3 bases short and J 0 bases short, with 12 bases between. The CDR3 has 15 amino acids. Per germline, CDR1 MDHEN and CDR2 SYDVKM.

This clonotype was counted between two and nine times. The chain has TRBV27 and TRBJ2-7; perhaps D is TRBD1 or TRBD2 (7 bases each). V was cut by 8 bases and J by 2 bases, with 19 bases left in between. Germline values: CDR1 MNHEY, CDR2 SMNVEV (reference sequence). CDR3 length: 15 residues. The chain's CDR3 is CASRLGGGGTYEQYF. DNA of the CDR3: TGTGCCAGCCGGTTAGGGGGCGGGGGCACCTACGAGCAGTACTTC.

The rearrangement links TRBV12-3 or TRBV12-4 to TRBJ1-6, with 8 bases matching TRBD1. Trimming cost V 6 bases and J 2 bases; bases outside gene matches: 6. The CDR3 spans 16 residues. In DNA form, the CDR3 reads TGTGCCAGCAGCTACGACAGGGGCGCCTATAATTCACCCCTCCACTTT. It encodes CASSYDRGAYNSPLHF.

There are a few counts of this clonotype. The J gene is TRBJ2-5, the V gene TRBV12-3 or TRBV12-4; 11 nucleotides line up with TRBD2. The V and J ends lost 10 bases and 2 bases, in that order; junction bases with no gene match: 9. The CDR3 covers 15 residues. CDR3 in amino acids: CATALAGGFQETQYF. The CDR3 coding sequence is TGTGCCACGGCTTTAGCGGGAGGGTTTCAAGAGACCCAGTACTTC.

Only a few counts were recorded for this clonotype. This chain connects TRBV24-1 to TRBJ2-5; 10 bases agree with TRBD2. Looked up from germline, CDR1 is KGHDR and CDR2 is SFDVKD. Trimming cost V 7 bases and J 9 bases; bases outside gene matches: 13. This CDR3 region has 15 residues. The CDR3 here is CATSRTSGVGGAQYF. The CDR3 DNA is TGTGCCACCAGCCGAACTAGCGGGGTCGGAGGTGCCCAGTACTTC.

This clonotype was picked up many times. V and J are TRBV2 and TRBJ2-7; no clear D. V lost 7 bases and J 6 bases, leaving 16 bases between the germline ends. Germline CDR1 reads SNHLY; CDR2 reads FYNNEI. The CDR3 has 13 residues. CDR3 in DNA: TGTGCCAGCACCCAACCGCCGGCTACCGAGCAGTACTTC. Protein product: CASTQPPATEQYF.

DNA for the CDR3: TGCAGTGCTACGAACGGACTCGGAGGGCCCGATACGCAGTATTTT. It translates to CSATNGLGGPDTQYF. J is TRBJ2-3 and V is TRBV20-1; tentative D call: TRBD2 (6 bases). V lost 4 bases to trimming and J lost 6 bases, with 20 bases between them. Per germline, CDR1 DFQATT and CDR2 SNEGSKA (reference sequence). The CDR3 extends over 15 amino acids.

This clonotype appeared a few times. The rearrangement links TRBV12-5 to TRBJ2-3; tentative D call: TRBD2 (6 bases). Trimming took off 6 bases at V and 0 bases at J, with 13 bases between the two ends. The CDR3 totals 15 residues. Germline CDR1 and CDR2: LGHNT and FRNRAP. In DNA, the CDR3 is TGTGCTAGTGGGGGATCGGGAGCCAGCACAGATACGCAGTATTTT. Translated, it gives CASGGSGASTDTQYF.

This clonotype was detected only a few times. This sequence joins TRBV7-3 and TRBJ2-3; D is perhaps TRBD2 (5 bases). This CDR3 has 19 residues. V lost 5 bases to trimming and J lost 0 bases, with 24 bases between them. Germline V gene data show CDR1 as SGHTA and CDR2 as FQGTGA. CDR3 bases: TGTGCCAGCAGCCCCCAGGCTAGCTTTTCCCAAATTAGCACAGATACGCAGTATTTT. It codes for CASSPQASFSQISTDTQYF.

This chain uses TRBV11-1 with TRBJ1-1; D is unclear. The ends were cut back, 5 bases at V and 1 base at J, with 14 bases in the middle. CDR1 is SGHAT and CDR2 is FQDESV in the germline V gene (reference sequence). This CDR3 spans 15 amino acids. The CDR3 sequence is CASSPPHLGNTEAFF. DNA of the CDR3: TGTGCCAGCAGCCCCCCCCACCTGGGGAACACTGAAGCTTTCTTT.

This clonotype was counted many times. The chain is built from TRBV7-8 and TRBJ1-5, with TRBD1 as a possible D gene (5 bases). The germline V gene encodes CDR1 SGHVS and CDR2 FQNEAQ. V lost 4 bases and J lost 4, with 14 bases in between. The CDR3 has 15 residues. The CDR3 sequence is CASSSSGLKNQPQHF. CDR3 bases: TGTGCCAGCAGCTCATCGGGACTCAAAAATCAGCCCCAGCATTTT.

This clonotype occurred a few times. V gene TRBV11-2 combines with J gene TRBJ2-2, with D possibly TRBD1 on 5 matching bases. The CDR3 is 16 amino acids. Trimming removed 6 bases at V and 6 bases at J, with 20 bases between. Germline V lookup: CDR1 SGHAT, CDR2 FQNNGV. The CDR3 sequence: CASSRTPGGASGELFF. CDR3 bases: TGTGCCAGCAGTAGAACTCCGGGTGGGGCATCCGGGGAGCTGTTTTTT.

V gene TRBV20-1 combines with J gene TRBJ2-7, with D uncertain. Trimming took off 0 bases at V and 3 bases at J, with 15 bases between the two ends. Germline V gene data show CDR1 as DFQATT and CDR2 as SNEGSKA (reference sequence). The CDR3 loop spans 15 amino acids. The CDR3 region is CSARDFGEASYEQYF. In nucleotides, the CDR3 is TGCAGTGCTAGAGATTTCGGCGAAGCCAGCTACGAGCAGTACTTC.

In this sample, this clonotype turned up a few times. The chain is built from TRBV20-1 and TRBJ1-5; perhaps TRBD1 as D (6 bases). With 7 bases removed from V and 3 bases from J, the gap between germline ends came to 13 bases. Germline CDR1 reads DFQATT; CDR2 reads SNEGSKA (reference sequence). The CDR3 spans 13 residues. CDR3 coding DNA: TGCAGTGGCCAGGGGATGAACAATCAGCCCCAGCATTTT. It specifies CSGQGMNNQPQHF.

CDR3: CASSTLGQGRNEQFF. The CDR3 DNA sequence: TGTGCCAGTAGTACCCTCGGACAGGGTAGAAATGAGCAGTTCTTC. The chain employs TRBV19 and TRBJ2-1; 8 bases map to TRBD1. V gave up 4 bases and J gave up 7 bases; unmatched junction bases: 9. Germline CDR1 and CDR2: LNHDA and SQIVND (reference sequence). The CDR3 covers 15 residues. Supplemented by reference TRBV19 and TRBJ2-1, the full variable domain reads DGGITQSPKYLFRKEGQNVTLSCEQNLNHDAMYWYRQDPGQGLRLIYYSQIVNDFQKGDIAEGYSVSREKKESFPLTVTSAQKNPTAFYLCASSTLGQGRNEQFFGPGTRLTVL.

The table lists this clonotype with a few counts. The V gene is TRBV4-1, the J gene TRBJ2-7; 12 bases align to TRBD2. The J segment lost 7 bases and the V segment lost 0 bases, leaving 10 bases of the junction unmatched. Germline CDR1 and CDR2: MGHRA and YSYEKL. The CDR3 spans 17 residues. DNA of the CDR3: TGCGCCAGCAGCCAAGATCAGCGACTAGCGGGAGCGGAAGAGCAGTACTTC. Translating gives CASSQDQRLAGAEEQYF.

V and J are TRBV12-3 or TRBV12-4 and TRBJ1-2, with a tentative D call TRBD1 (5 bases). Trimming pared 5 bases from V and 4 bases from J, leaving 11 bases between. The CDR3 runs 13 residues. The CDR3 here is CASSRQTIYGYTF. The CDR3 DNA sequence: TGTGCCAGCAGTCGACAGACTATCTATGGCTACACCTTC.

This clonotype qualifies as medium-sized. The rearrangement links TRBV20-1 to TRBJ2-7; the D call may be TRBD1 or TRBD2 (5 bases each). The V end was cut by 1 base, the J end by 0 bases, with 10 bases between. From germline, CDR1 is DFQATT and CDR2 SNEGSKA (reference sequence). The CDR3 extends over 14 amino acids. This CDR3 is CSARGRESSYEQYF. The CDR3 bases are TGCAGTGCTAGAGGCAGGGAGAGCTCCTACGAGCAGTACTTC.

This sequence joins TRBV20-1 and TRBJ1-2; TRBD1 agrees at 9 bases. CDR1 and CDR2 from the germline V gene are DFQATT and SNEGSKA (reference sequence). CDR3 size: 15 residues. V gave up 6 bases and J gave up 8 bases; unmatched junction bases: 16. The CDR3 DNA sequence: TGCAGTGCCCAGAGGGGAAACGAGGGGACAGGGGGCTACACCTTC. Its protein product is CSAQRGNEGTGGYTF.

The chain recombines TRBV9 with TRBJ2-1; D tentatively fits TRBD1 or TRBD2 (5 bases each). CDR1 and CDR2 from the germline V gene are SGDLS and YYNGEE. V shed 4 bases and J shed 4 bases, with 15 bases lying between them. The CDR3 contains 15 residues. In nucleotides, the CDR3 is TGTGCCAGCAGCAACCCCGGGACGGCTTACAATGAGCAGTTCTTC. This gives the protein CASSNPGTAYNEQFF.